This TCR beta chain was recovered during a study of CXCR3-negative and CXCR3-positive naive CD8 T cells (dated by TCRdb to about 2019). With respect to the entire study: About 135 million TRB reads were obtained in total, roughly 1.5 +/- 0.3 million reads per library. TRBV-TRBJ cluster analysis included naive subsets from about five donors and memory cells from 3 donors. The diversity and physicochemical repertoire analyses included about a dozen donors pooled from two independent experiments.

Notes on this clonotype: This clone's antigen is unknown.

CDR1 LNHDA and CDR2 SQIVND are derived from the germline V gene (reference sequence). The CDR3 contains 14 residues, cysteine and phenylalanine counted. No coding sequence is recorded. Sequencing was carried out with a NextSeq 550. The Human TCR Profiling Kit (MiLaboratory) was used to prepare UMI-labeled 5' RACE TRB cDNA libraries. cDNA synthesis used the entire amount of extracted RNA, and PCR amplification then used the entire amount of cDNA produced. Libraries were prepared in parallel with an identical number of PCR cycles. The authors' pipeline ran thus. MIGEC and MiXCR extracted about 53,000 +/- 10,000 unique UMI-labeled TRB cDNA molecules per library, requiring at least two reads per UMI. Each library averaged roughly 36,000 +/- 9,600 functional in-frame TRB CDR3 nucleotide clonotypes without stop codons. After each sample was downsampled to 5000 UMI-labeled TRB molecules, VDJtools was used to calculate diversity metrics such as normalized Shannon-Wiener and Chao1. VDJtools was used to calculate clonotype-size-weighted physicochemical properties of the central five CDR3 residues, namely interaction energy, strength, volume and Kidera factor 4. The reads were reprocessed in TCRdb, with one entry per CDR3 protein sequence and no accompanying DNA. What appears here as the V and J calls and clone size reflects TCRdb's work, not the paper's. The sample table gives about 63,000 distinct CDR3 sequences. The top ten hold 4.8% of the sample.

Each CD8+ T cell subset was flow-sorted in triplicate, with fewer than 350,000 cells per subset placed directly into RLT lysis buffer. Naive CD8+ T cells were defined stringently as CD45RO-CCR7+CD27+CD95- to exclude memory contaminants. Peripheral blood mononuclear cells were isolated from buffy coats by standard density gradient centrifugation. Naive CXCR3-negative and CXCR3-positive CD8+ T cells were flow-sorted on a FACSAria III. Total RNA was extracted from sorted cells using an RNeasy Mini Kit. Summary of the overall study and its limitations: Because surface CD5, which is linked to self-reactivity in mice, was comparable between the naive subsets, TCR interaction strength was also inferred from the physicochemical properties of TRB CDR3s. Naive CXCR3-negative and CXCR3-positive cells from the same donor showed similar TRBV-TRBJ usage, whereas memory cells showed distinct patterns. Compared with CXCR3-negative naive cells, CXCR3-positive naive cells had TRB CDR3s with higher hydrophobicity (lower Kidera factor 4), lower energy, and higher strength and volume indices. CXCR3 expression partially decreased after cryopreservation, so most assays used freshly isolated PBMCs. Repertoire diversity was comparably high in both naive subsets but much lower in memory CD8+ T cells.

Specimen: naive CXCR3+ CD8+ T cells from blood. The sample's cell subset or site, from its label and the paper: CD45RO-CCR7+CD27+CD95- naive CD8+ T cells expressing CXCR3 (TNR3+). This chain is built from TRBV19 and TRBJ2-1. This sequence originates from a human donor in good health. Some clones in this sample may be carry-over from other donors' samples. The CDR3 corresponds to CASSMKAVWDEQFF. Supplemented by the reference TRBV19 and TRBJ2-1 proteins around the CDR3, the complete variable domain is DGGITQSPKYLFRKEGQNVTLSCEQNLNHDAMYWYRQDPGQGLRLIYYSQIVNDFQKGDIAEGYSVSREKKESFPLTVTSAQKNPTAFYLCASSMKAVWDEQFFGPGTRLTVL.